This TCR beta chain originates from a study of CD8+ T cells in alopecia areata. In the study overall: Tofacitinib ran for 6 to 18 months before 6 months off drug.

The count of this clone is one. Isolated RNA was reverse transcribed into cDNA used as the sequencing template. Assay used: immunoSEQ multiplex PCR; TCRdb lists only in-frame clones, some missing. The table includes roughly 120,000 clones, approximately 55% detected once. Noted treatment: oral pan-JAK inhibitor, 5-10 mg twice daily. Researchers picked out CD4+ and CD8+ T cells from PBMCs by sorting. The sequence was obtained from a human donor with alopecia areata. The sequenced sample was CD4+ T cells sorted from blood, obtained at week 24, from a patient treated with tofacitinib.

The CDR3 loop is CASGRDLEQYF. In nucleotides, the CDR3 is TGTGCCTCCGGGCGGGACCTCGAGCAGTACTTC. This chain connects TRBV7-2 to TRBJ2-7, with a possible D match to TRBD2 (6 bases). CDR1 is SGHTA, CDR2 FQGNSA, per germline. CDR3 size: 11 residues. Trimming removed 11 bases from V and 6 bases from J, with 14 bases in between.